These 28 T cell receptor beta chains came from one sample sequenced in a study of blood T cells in healthy people across ages. A sample-barcoded 5' primer and a J-beta primer mix were used in a second PCR of roughly 7 to 12 cycles. TCRdb fed the 5' RACE reads into MiXCR, producing one record per CDR3 protein. The repertoire holds hundreds of thousands of distinct CDR3 sequences, with 58% as singletons. Sequencing was performed on blood. The source is a young man in good health.

This clonotype appeared a few times. The J gene is TRBJ2-5, the V gene TRBV15; 8 positions match TRBD2. Per the germline V gene, CDR1 is LNHNV and CDR2 is YYDKDF (reference sequence). J lost 2 bases, V lost 6 bases, and 8 bases had no gene match. This CDR3 is 15 amino acids long. The CDR3 reads CATRKISGTQETQYF. CDR3 DNA: TGTGCCACCAGGAAAATTAGCGGGACACAAGAGACCCAGTACTTC.

The chain is built from TRBV7-9 and TRBJ2-1, with D hard to call. The CDR3 is 15 residues long. CDR1 and CDR2 (germline): SEHNR, FQNEAQ (reference sequence). V lost 3 bases, J lost 5 bases, and 14 bases lay in between. The CDR3 bases are TGTGCCAGCAGCTTCCTAGGAGAATCCCACAATGAGCAGTTCTTC. Amino acid sequence: CASSFLGESHNEQFF.

This clonotype was detected a few times. The rearrangement links TRBV20-1 to TRBJ1-5; D may be TRBD1 (6 bases). V lost 5 bases and J 7 bases, leaving 9 bases between the germline ends. Germline V lookup: CDR1 DFQATT, CDR2 SNEGSKA (reference sequence). This CDR3 is 11 amino acids long. CDR3 amino acids: CSAGGGQPQHF. The CDR3 coding sequence is TGCAGTGCTGGCGGGGGCCAGCCCCAGCATTTT.

The chain recombines TRBV29-1 with TRBJ2-5; 7 bases match TRBD1. Germline CDR1 SQVTM, CDR2 ANQGSEA. CDR3 length equals 14 residues. Losses at the gene ends were 3 bases for V and 3 bases for J; bases not matched to a gene: 7. The CDR3 sequence: CSVDPVQGKETQYF. The CDR3 nucleotides read TGCAGCGTTGATCCTGTACAGGGGAAAGAGACCCAGTACTTC.

Comment on this clonotype: A read error is possible here, since a much larger clone lies one base away. The rearrangement joins TRBV4-2 to TRBJ2-1; the D is unclear. Germline assignment: CDR1 LGHNA and CDR2 YNFKEQ. The CDR3 is made up of 11 amino acids. The DNA of the CDR3 is TGTGCCACCCAGGAGCTCAATGAGGAGTTCTTC. This sequence encodes CATQELNEEFF.

This chain connects TRBV4-3 to TRBJ1-2, with D uncertain. Trimming took 0 bases from V and 0 from J, leaving 14 bases between them. Germline CDR1 reads LGHNA; CDR2 reads YSLEER. The CDR3 has 17 amino acids. CDR3 nucleotides: TGCGCCAGCAGCCAAGACCCCCTCCAGGCTGCTAACTATGGCTACACCTTC. Amino acids: CASSQDPLQAANYGYTF.

The J gene is TRBJ2-5, the V gene TRBV7-8; 14 bases align to TRBD2. The germline V gene encodes CDR1 SGHVS and CDR2 FQNEAQ. Trimming cost V 3 bases and J 5 bases; bases outside gene matches: 5. The CDR3 spans 16 residues. The CDR3 DNA follows: TGTGCCAGCAGCTTCGGGACTAGCGGGAGAGGGGAGACCCAGTACTTC. Protein sequence: CASSFGTSGRGETQYF. The full variable domain, in which reference TRBV7-8 and TRBJ2-5 provide the parts outside the CDR3, is GAGVSQSPRYKVAKRGQDVALRCDPISGHVSLFWYQQALGQGPEFLTYFQNEAQLDKSGLPSDRFFAERPEGSVSTLKIQRTQQEDSAVYLCASSFGTSGRGETQYFGPGTRLLVL.

Comment on this clonotype: A read error is possible here, since a much larger clone lies one base away. The chain has TRBV29-1 and TRBJ2-5; 8 bases match TRBD2. Looked up from germline, CDR1 is SQVTM and CDR2 is ANQGSEA. The ends lost 7 bases at V and 2 bases at J; junction bases unmatched: 9. The CDR3 sequence is 14 residues long. CDR3 region: CSGHGGAFQETQYF. The CDR3 DNA is TGCAGCGGCCACGGGGGGGCCTTTCAAGAGACCCAGTACTTC.

This clonotype was counted between two and nine times. This chain uses TRBV20-1 with TRBJ2-7; tentative D call: TRBD2 (5 bases). The germline gives CDR1 DFQATT, CDR2 SNEGSKA (reference sequence). The ends were cut back, 6 bases at V and 4 bases at J, with 16 bases in the middle. The CDR3 runs to 13 residues. The CDR3 DNA reads TGCAGTGCCAGATACGGGGAAGTGTACGAGCAGTACTTC. Translation gives CSARYGEVYEQYF.

This sequence joins TRBV3-1 and TRBJ2-7, with 9 nucleotides matching TRBD1. Germline V gives CDR1 LGHDT, CDR2 YNNKEL (reference sequence). V shed 6 bases and J 6 bases; nucleotides not matched to a gene: 12. The CDR3 is 15 amino acids. The CDR3 here is CASRKGAATGGEQYF. The CDR3 DNA sequence: TGTGCCAGCAGGAAAGGGGCTGCGACAGGGGGCGAGCAGTACTTC.

The genes are TRBV5-4 and TRBJ2-5; TRBD2 agrees at 7 bases. Gene TRBJ2-7 matches the end of the DNA better, so the J call may be wrong. The CDR3 covers 14 residues. Germline V gives CDR1 SGHNT, CDR2 YYREEE (reference sequence). The CDR3 nucleotides read TGTGCCAGCAGTCCTGCCAGGGAGGGCTACGAGCAGTACTTC. This encodes CASSPAREGYEQYF.

The CDR3 nucleotides read TGCAGTGCTAGAGACAGGAGACAGCAAGCTTTCTTT. The encoded protein is CSARDRRQQAFF. The chain is built from TRBV20-1 and TRBJ1-1; D is possibly TRBD1 (5 bases). The CDR3 contains 12 residues. Trimming left V 0 bases short and J 9 bases short, with 11 bases between. Germline V gives CDR1 DFQATT, CDR2 SNEGSKA (reference sequence).

This clonotype was picked up a small number of times. The V call is TRBV5-1, the J call TRBJ1-2; 7 nucleotides match TRBD1. CDR1 is SGHRS and CDR2 is YFSETQ in the germline V gene. CDR3 length: 12 amino acids. Trimming cost V 4 bases and J 6 bases; bases outside gene matches: 3. The CDR3 nucleotides read TGCGCCAGCAGCATTCAGGGGGATGGCTACACCTTC. It codes for CASSIQGDGYTF.

The chain links TRBV3-1 to TRBJ1-1; D not certain. Trimming took off 1 base at V and 4 bases at J, with 13 bases between the two ends. Per germline, CDR1 LGHDT and CDR2 YNNKEL (reference sequence). CDR3 size: 15 residues. CDR3 region: CASSQVGPLGTEAFF. In DNA form, the CDR3 reads TGTGCCAGCAGCCAAGTGGGTCCGCTTGGCACTGAAGCTTTCTTT.

The V and J genes are TRBV3-1 and TRBJ1-2; TRBD1 is a possible D gene (5 bases). Trimming left V 1 base short and J 6 bases short, with 18 bases between. This CDR3 comprises 16 residues. Germline loops: CDR1 LGHDT, CDR2 YNNKEL (reference sequence). CDR3 nucleotide sequence: TGTGCCAGCAGCCAAGTACCCGGGACCGACTCCGATGGCTACACCTTC. As protein: CASSQVPGTDSDGYTF.

This clonotype turned up a few times. The rearrangement joins TRBV6-5 to TRBJ2-3; D might be TRBD1 (6 bases). There are 16 residues in the CDR3. Between the trimmed V and J ends, which lost 6 bases and 2 bases, there was a span of 18 bases. Germline V gene lookup returns CDR1 MNHEY and CDR2 SVGAGI. CDR3 residues: CASSTLRGYLTDTQYF. In nucleotides, the CDR3 is TGTGCCAGCAGCACTCTCAGGGGCTACCTCACAGATACGCAGTATTTT.

This clonotype appeared a few times. The chain joins TRBV14 to TRBJ2-5; 7 bases agree with TRBD2. V was pared by 3 bases and J by 0 bases, with 1 base of the junction left unmatched. This CDR3 spans 14 amino acids. Germline lookup yields CDR1 SGHDN and CDR2 FVKESK. DNA for the CDR3: TGTGCCAGCAGCCAGCGGGGGAACCAAGAGACCCAGTACTTC. Translation gives CASSQRGNQETQYF.

This clonotype came up a few times. The genes are TRBV4-1 and TRBJ1-5; 7 nucleotides agree with TRBD1. Losses at the gene ends were 0 bases for V and 4 bases for J; bases not matched to a gene: 3. Germline CDR1 reads MGHRA; CDR2 reads YSYEKL. The CDR3 length is 15 residues. CDR3 residues: CASSQDSGGNQPQHF. DNA for the CDR3: TGCGCCAGCAGCCAAGATTCAGGGGGGAATCAGCCCCAGCATTTT.

This chain connects TRBV7-2 to TRBJ2-7; D might be TRBD2 (6 bases). CDR1 is SGHTA and CDR2 is FQGNSA in the germline V gene. V lost 5 bases, J lost 3 bases, and 14 bases lay in between. This CDR3 contains 14 residues. CDR3 nucleotides: TGTGCCAGCAGCCCCTCCCTGACTAGCTACGAGCAGTACTTC. The encoded protein is CASSPSLTSYEQYF.

The CDR3 DNA reads TGTGCCAGCAGTTACTCGATTCCAGGGAGTCCCCAAGAGACCCAGTACTTC. Its protein product is CASSYSIPGSPQETQYF. The chain uses TRBV6-5 and TRBJ2-5; D may match TRBD1 or TRBD2 (5 bases each). V was trimmed by 0 bases and J by 1 base, leaving 15 bases between them. This CDR3 has 17 residues. The germline gives CDR1 MNHEY, CDR2 SVGAGI.

V is TRBV7-6 and J is TRBJ2-5, with D maybe TRBD2 (6 bases). V gave up 5 bases and J gave up 11 bases, with 24 bases separating them. This CDR3 spans 15 amino acids. Germline V lookup: CDR1 SGHVS, CDR2 FNYEAQ. In DNA form, the CDR3 reads TGTGCCAGCAGCCCACTCAATGGGGGGTTTGGAGAGCAGTACTTC. Its translation: CASSPLNGGFGEQYF. The whole variable domain, remainder taken from reference TRBV7-6 and TRBJ2-5, is GAGVSQSPRYKVTKRGQDVALRCDPISGHVSLYWYRQALGQGPEFLTYFNYEAQQDKSGLPNDRFSAERPEGSISTLTIQRTEQRDSAMYRCASSPLNGGFGEQYFGPGTRLLVL.

V and J are TRBV29-1 and TRBJ1-1, with 7 positions matching TRBD1. The CDR3 runs 12 residues. V was pared by 4 bases and J by 1 base, with 0 bases of the junction left unmatched. The germline gives CDR1 SQVTM, CDR2 ANQGSEA. As DNA, the CDR3 is TGCAGCGTTGGGACAGGGAACACTGAAGCTTTCTTT. Its translation: CSVGTGNTEAFF.

J is TRBJ1-1 and V is TRBV12-3 or TRBV12-4, with TRBD1 identical over 7 bases. V dropped 5 bases and J dropped 4; count of bases not matched to a gene: 10. The CDR3 has 15 amino acids. This CDR3 is CASSARQGRSTEAFF. CDR3 DNA: TGTGCCAGCAGTGCAAGACAGGGAAGGTCCACTGAAGCTTTCTTT.

This clonotype was detected ten times or more. The chain uses TRBV10-3 and TRBJ2-1, with a tentative D call TRBD2 (5 bases). The CDR3 has 12 residues. V was trimmed by 6 bases and J by 8 bases, leaving 11 bases between them. The germline CDR1 and CDR2 sequences are ENHRY and SYGVKD. CDR3 nucleotides: TGTGCCATCAGGAACGAGGGTGATGAGCAGTTCTTC. This encodes CAIRNEGDEQFF.

J is TRBJ2-1 and V is TRBV7-2, with 12 nucleotides matching TRBD2. The germline gives CDR1 SGHTA, CDR2 FQGNSA. V was pared by 11 bases and J by 7 bases, with 9 bases of the junction left unmatched. The CDR3 spans 14 residues. CDR3 nucleotides: TGTGCCGGCGAGACTAGCGGGAGATCTAATGAGCAGTTCTTC. It specifies CAGETSGRSNEQFF.

The chain employs TRBV18 and TRBJ1-1; weak D call: TRBD1 (6 bases). The germline V gene has CDR1 KGHSH and CDR2 LQKENI. This CDR3 is built from 15 residues. Trimming left V 0 bases short and J 3 bases short, with 11 bases between. The CDR3, as DNA: TGTGCCAGCTCACCACCTGGGGGCGGGTACACTGAAGCTTTCTTT. This gives the protein CASSPPGGGYTEAFF.

This clonotype was counted between two and nine times. The chain joins TRBV29-1 to TRBJ2-1, with D perhaps TRBD1 or TRBD2 (5 bases each). CDR3 length: 13 amino acids. V was cut by 6 bases and J by 0 bases, with 9 bases left in between. Germline CDR1 and CDR2: SQVTM and ANQGSEA. CDR3 residues: CSVWGSSYNEQFF. In DNA, the CDR3 is TGCAGCGTATGGGGGAGCTCCTACAATGAGCAGTTCTTC.

This clonotype was detected only once. One junction end does not reproduce the germline sequence, and a read error may be involved. The chain employs TRBV3-1 and TRBJ2-6, with a possible D match to TRBD1 (5 bases). CDR3 length: 13 residues. Germline V CDR1 and CDR2: LGHDT, YNNKEL (reference sequence). DNA of the CDR3: TGTGCCAGCAGCCAACGTGGGGCCAACGCCCTGACTTTC. Residues: CASSQRGANALTF.